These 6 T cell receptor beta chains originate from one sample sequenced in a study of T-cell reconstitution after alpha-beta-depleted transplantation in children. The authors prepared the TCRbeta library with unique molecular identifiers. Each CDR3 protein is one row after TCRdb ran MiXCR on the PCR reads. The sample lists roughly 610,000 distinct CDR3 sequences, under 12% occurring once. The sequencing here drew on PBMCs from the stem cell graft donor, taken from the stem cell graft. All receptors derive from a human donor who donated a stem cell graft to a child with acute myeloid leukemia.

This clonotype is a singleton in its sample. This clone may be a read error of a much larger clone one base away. CDR3 sequence (DNA): TGTGCCAGCCCTCGGGGACTAGCATTCAATGAGCAGTTCTTC. As protein: CASPRGLAFNEQFF. The chain is built from TRBV2 and TRBJ2-1; 9 nucleotides agree with TRBD2. The J segment lost 6 bases and the V segment lost 8 bases, leaving 8 bases of the junction unmatched. The CDR3 spans 14 residues. From germline, CDR1 is SNHLY and CDR2 FYNNEI. The entire variable domain, with the rest obtained from reference TRBV2 and TRBJ2-1, is as follows: EPEVTQTPSHQVTQMGQEVILRCVPISNHLYFYWYRQILGQKVEFLVSFYNNEISEKSEIFDDQFSVERPDGSNFTLKIRSTKLEDSAMYFCASPRGLAFNEQFFGPGTRLTVL.

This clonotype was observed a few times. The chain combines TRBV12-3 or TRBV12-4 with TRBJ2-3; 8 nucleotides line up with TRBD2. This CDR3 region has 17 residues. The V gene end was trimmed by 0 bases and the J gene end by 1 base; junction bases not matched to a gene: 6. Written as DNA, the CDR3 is TGTGCCAGCAGTTTAGCGGGGACTAGGTTGGGCACAGATACGCAGTATTTT. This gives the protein CASSLAGTRLGTDTQYF.

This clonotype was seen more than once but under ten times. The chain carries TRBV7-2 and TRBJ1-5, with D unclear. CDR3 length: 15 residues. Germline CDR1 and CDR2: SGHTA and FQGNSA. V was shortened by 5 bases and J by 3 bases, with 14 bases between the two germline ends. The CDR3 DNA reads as TGTGCCAGCAGCCCGAGGGCTCTCCCCAATCAGCCCCAGCATTTT. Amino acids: CASSPRALPNQPQHF.

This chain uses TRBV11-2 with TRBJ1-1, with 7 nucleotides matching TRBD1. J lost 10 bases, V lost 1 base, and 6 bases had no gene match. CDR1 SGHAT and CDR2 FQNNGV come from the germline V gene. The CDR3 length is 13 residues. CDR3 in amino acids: CASSLGRDSLAFF. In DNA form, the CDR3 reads TGTGCCAGCAGCTTAGGGCGGGACAGCTTAGCTTTCTTT.

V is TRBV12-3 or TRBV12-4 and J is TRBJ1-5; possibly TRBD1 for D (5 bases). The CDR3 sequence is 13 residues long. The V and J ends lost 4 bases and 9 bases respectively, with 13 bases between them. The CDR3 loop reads CASSWDGPGPQHF. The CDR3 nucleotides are TGTGCCAGCAGTTGGGACGGACCGGGGCCCCAGCATTTT.

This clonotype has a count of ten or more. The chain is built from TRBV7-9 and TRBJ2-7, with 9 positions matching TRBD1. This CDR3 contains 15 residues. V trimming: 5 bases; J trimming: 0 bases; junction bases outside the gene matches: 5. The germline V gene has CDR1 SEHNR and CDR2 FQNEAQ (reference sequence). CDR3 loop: CASSKTGGPSYEQYF. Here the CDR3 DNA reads TGTGCCAGCAGCAAGACAGGGGGGCCCTCCTACGAGCAGTACTTC.